This TCR beta chain was retrieved from a study of blood T cell repertoires in COVID-19. Across the study: Samples came from the United States, Italy and Spain, spanning acute and convalescent COVID-19. Sample material is recorded as cDNA or gDNA derived from T cells, B-cell-depleted T cells, or PBMCs.

Authors' data handling: For nucleated cells, counts were estimated from reference gene primer amplification. Produced via immunoSEQ multiplex PCR; TCRdb's table is partial and in-frame only. Clone size and V and J calls were adopted from that table, with D and trimming inferred from the DNA. The repertoire holds tens of thousands of clones, with around four fifths as singletons. This clone was detected only once. Per the germline V gene, CDR1 is SNHLY and CDR2 is FYNNEI. V shed 6 bases and J shed 8 bases, with 10 bases lying between them. The CDR3 consists of 11 residues. The J gene is TRBJ1-2, the V gene TRBV2, with D perhaps matching TRBD1 (5 bases). This clonotype was obtained from a woman in her sixties or seventies with acute or convalescent COVID-19. The sample taken for sequencing was peripheral blood. The CDR3 nucleotides read TGTGCCAGCAGCCGACAGATCGGCTACACCTTC. This gives the protein CASSRQIGYTF.